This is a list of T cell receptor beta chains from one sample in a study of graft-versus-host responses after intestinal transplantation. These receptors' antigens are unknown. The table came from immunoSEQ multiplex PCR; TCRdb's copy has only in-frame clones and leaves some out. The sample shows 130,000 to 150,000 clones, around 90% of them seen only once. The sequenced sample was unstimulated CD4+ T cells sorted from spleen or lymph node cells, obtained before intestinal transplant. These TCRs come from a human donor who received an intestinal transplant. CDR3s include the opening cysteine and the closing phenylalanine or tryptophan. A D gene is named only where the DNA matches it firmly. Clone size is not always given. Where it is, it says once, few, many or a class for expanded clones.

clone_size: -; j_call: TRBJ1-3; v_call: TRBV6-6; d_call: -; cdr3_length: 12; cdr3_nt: TGTGCCAGCAGTTCGACTCGGGACACCATATATTTT; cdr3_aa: CASSSTRDTIYF
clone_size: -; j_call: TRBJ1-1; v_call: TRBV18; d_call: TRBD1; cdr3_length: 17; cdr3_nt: TGTGCCAGCTCACCACTCGACAGGGCCCCTCTGAACACTGAAGCTTTCTTT; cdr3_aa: CASSPLDRAPLNTEAFF
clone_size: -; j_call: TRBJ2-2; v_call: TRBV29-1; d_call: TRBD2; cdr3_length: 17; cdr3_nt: TGCAGCGTTGCCGGGACTAGCGGGAGTGGGTACACCGGGGAGCTGTTTTTT; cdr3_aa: CSVAGTSGSGYTGELFF
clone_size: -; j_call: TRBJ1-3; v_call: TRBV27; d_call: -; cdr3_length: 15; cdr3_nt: TGTGCCAGCAGTTTTCGTGGAGGTACTGGAAACACCATATATTTT; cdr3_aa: CASSFRGGTGNTIYF
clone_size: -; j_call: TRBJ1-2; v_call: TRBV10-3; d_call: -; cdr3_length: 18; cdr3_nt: TGTGCCATCAGCCTTACCCCCCCGGGACAAGCCAAAAGGTATGGCTACACCTTC; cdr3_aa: CAISLTPPGQAKRYGYTF
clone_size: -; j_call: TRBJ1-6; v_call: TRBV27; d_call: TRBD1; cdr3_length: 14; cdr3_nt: TGTGCCAGCAGTTTCGAGGGACAGAATTCACCCCTCCACTTT; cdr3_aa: CASSFEGQNSPLHF
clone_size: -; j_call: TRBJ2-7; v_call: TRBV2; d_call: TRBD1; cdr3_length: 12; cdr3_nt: TGTGCCAGCAGTTATGACAGGGCGTCGCAGTACTTC; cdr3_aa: CASSYDRASQYF
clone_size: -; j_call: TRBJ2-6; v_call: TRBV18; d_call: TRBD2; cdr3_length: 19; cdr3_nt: TGTGCCAGCTCACAAATTCTTACTAGCGGGACGGCTGGGGCCAACGTCCTGACTTTC; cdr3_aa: CASSQILTSGTAGANVLTF
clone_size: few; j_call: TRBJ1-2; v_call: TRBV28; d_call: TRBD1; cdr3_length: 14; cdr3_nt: TGTGCCAGCAGTTCTCGGGACAGGGTGTATGGCTACACCTTC; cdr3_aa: CASSSRDRVYGYTF
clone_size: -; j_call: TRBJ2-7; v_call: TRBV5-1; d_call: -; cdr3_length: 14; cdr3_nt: TGCGCCAGCAGCTTGAGGGGGGAGAGGCGCGAGCAGTACTTC; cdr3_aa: CASSLRGERREQYF
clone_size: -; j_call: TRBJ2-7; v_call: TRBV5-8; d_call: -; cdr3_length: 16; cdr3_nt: TGTGCCAGCAGCTTGTCGGCAGCCCAAGTGATCTACGAGCAGTACTTC; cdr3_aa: CASSLSAAQVIYEQYF
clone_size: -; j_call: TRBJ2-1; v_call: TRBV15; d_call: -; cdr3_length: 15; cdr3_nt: TGTGCCACCCGCGACTCGTCGAGCTCCTACAATGAGCAGTTCTTC; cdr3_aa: CATRDSSSSYNEQFF
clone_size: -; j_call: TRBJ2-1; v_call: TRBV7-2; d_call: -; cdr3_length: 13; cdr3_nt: TGTGCCAGCAGCCCGGGACCACTCAGTGAGCAGTTCTTC; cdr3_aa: CASSPGPLSEQFF
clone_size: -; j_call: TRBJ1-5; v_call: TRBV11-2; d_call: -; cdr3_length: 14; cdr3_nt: TGTGCCAGCAGCTTGGATGGGGGAGGCCAGCCCCAGCATTTT; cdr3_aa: CASSLDGGGQPQHF
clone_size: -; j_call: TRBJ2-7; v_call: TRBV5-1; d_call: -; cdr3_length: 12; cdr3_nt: TGCGCCAGCAGCTTCAACAGGGACGAGCAGTACTTC; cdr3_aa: CASSFNRDEQYF
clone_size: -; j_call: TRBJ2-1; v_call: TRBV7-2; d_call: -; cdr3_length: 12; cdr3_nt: TGTGCCAGCAGCCTCCTCTTGGATGAGCAGTTCTTC; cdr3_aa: CASSLLLDEQFF
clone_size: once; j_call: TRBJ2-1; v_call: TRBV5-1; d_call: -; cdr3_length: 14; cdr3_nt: TGCGCCAGCAGCTTTCGGGAGTATAACAATGAGCAGTTCTTC; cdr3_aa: CASSFREYNNEQFF
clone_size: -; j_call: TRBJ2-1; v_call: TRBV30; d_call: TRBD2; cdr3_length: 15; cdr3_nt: TGTGCCTGGAGTGACAGCGGGAGGAGGTACAATGAGCAGTTCTTC; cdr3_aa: CAWSDSGRRYNEQFF
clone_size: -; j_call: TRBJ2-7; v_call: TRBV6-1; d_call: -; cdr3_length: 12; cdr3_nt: TGTGCCAGCAGTGGGACAGCCTACGAGCAGTACTTC; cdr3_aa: CASSGTAYEQYF
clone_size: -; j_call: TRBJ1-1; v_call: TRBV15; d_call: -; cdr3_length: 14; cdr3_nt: TGTGCCACCAGCAGGCAGACAGGAAACACTGAAGCTTTCTTT; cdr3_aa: CATSRQTGNTEAFF
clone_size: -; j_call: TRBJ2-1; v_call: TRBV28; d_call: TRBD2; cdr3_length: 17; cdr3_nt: TGTGCCAGCAGTGAATGGACTAGCGGGGCGGGATACAATGAGCAGTTCTTC; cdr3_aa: CASSEWTSGAGYNEQFF
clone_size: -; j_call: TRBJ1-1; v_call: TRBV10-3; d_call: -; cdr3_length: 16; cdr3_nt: TGTGCCATCAGCGAGGGGTGGGGGGCGGCGGACACTGAAGCTTTCTTT; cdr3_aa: CAISEGWGAADTEAFF
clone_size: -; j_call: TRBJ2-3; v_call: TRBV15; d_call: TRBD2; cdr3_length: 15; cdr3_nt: TGTGCCACCAGCTGGGGACTAGCGGGCACAGATACGCAGTATTTT; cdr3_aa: CATSWGLAGTDTQYF
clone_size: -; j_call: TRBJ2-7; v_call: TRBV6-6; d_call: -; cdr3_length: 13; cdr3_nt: TGTGCCTCTAGACGCGGGCCCTCCTACGAGCAGTACTTC; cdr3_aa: CASRRGPSYEQYF
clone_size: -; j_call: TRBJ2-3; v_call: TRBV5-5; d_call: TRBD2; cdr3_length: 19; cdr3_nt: TGTGCCAGCAGCCGCGGGACTAGCGGGAGCGGGGCCAGCACAGATACGCAGTATTTT; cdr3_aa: CASSRGTSGSGASTDTQYF
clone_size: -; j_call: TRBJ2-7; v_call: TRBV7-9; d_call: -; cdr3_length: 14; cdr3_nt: TGTGCCAGCAGTCAACCGGGACTTACCTACGAGCAGTACTTC; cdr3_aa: CASSQPGLTYEQYF
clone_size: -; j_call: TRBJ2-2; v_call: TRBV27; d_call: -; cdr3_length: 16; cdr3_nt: TGTGCCAGCAGTTTAAGGGGCCTCGCGAACACCGGGGAGCTGTTTTTT; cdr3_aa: CASSLRGLANTGELFF
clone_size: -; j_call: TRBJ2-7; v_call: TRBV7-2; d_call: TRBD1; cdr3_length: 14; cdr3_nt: TGTGCCAGCAGCCCAAGACAGGGGGCTTACGAGCAGTACTTC; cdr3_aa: CASSPRQGAYEQYF
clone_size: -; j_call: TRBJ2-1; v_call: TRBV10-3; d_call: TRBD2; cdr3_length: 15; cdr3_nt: TGTGCCATCAGTGTATATAGCGGGAGGGATAATGAGCAGTTCTTC; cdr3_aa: CAISVYSGRDNEQFF
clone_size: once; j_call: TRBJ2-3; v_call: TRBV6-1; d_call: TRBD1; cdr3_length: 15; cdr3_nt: TGTGCCAGCAGTGAAGGGACAGGGTTGACAGATACGCAGTATTTT; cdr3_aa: CASSEGTGLTDTQYF
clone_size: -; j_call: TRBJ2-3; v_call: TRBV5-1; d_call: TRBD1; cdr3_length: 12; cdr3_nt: TGCGCCAGCAGCGAACAGGGGAATACGCAGTATTTT; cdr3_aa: CASSEQGNTQYF
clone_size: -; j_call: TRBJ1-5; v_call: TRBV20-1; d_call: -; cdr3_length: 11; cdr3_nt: TGCAGTGCTAGAGATGAAGTATCCCAGCATTTT; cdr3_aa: CSARDEVSQHF
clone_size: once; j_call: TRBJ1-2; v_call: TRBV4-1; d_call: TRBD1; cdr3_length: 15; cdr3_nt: TGCGCCAGCAGCCAACCGACAGGGGGCGCTTTGTACTACACCTTC; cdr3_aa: CASSQPTGGALYYTF
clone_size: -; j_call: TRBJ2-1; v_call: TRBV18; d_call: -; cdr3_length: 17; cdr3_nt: TGTGCCAGCTCACCGTCAGTGGGCGGAAGATTCTACAATGAGCAGTTCTTC; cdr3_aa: CASSPSVGGRFYNEQFF
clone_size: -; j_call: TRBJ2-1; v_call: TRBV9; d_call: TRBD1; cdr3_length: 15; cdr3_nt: TGTGCCAGCAGCGTAGAGGGGGCCTGGGTCAATGAGCAGTTCTTC; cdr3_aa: CASSVEGAWVNEQFF
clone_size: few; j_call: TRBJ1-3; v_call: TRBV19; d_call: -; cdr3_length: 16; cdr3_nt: TGTGCCAGTAGTATGTCCGGGTGGGGCTCTGGAAACACCATATATTTT; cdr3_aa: CASSMSGWGSGNTIYF
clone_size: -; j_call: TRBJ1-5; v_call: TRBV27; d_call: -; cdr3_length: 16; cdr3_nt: TGTGCCAGCAGGCCCTACAGGACAGCTAGCAATCAGCCCCAGCATTTT; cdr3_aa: CASRPYRTASNQPQHF
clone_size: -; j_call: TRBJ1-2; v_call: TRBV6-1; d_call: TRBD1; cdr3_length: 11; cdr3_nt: TGTGCCAGCCGGACAGGGGCTGGCTACACCTTC; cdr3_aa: CASRTGAGYTF
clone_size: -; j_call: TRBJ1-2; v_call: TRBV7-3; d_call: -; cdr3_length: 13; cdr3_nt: TGTGCCAGCAGCTTAGCCTACAGGGAAGGCTACACCTTC; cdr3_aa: CASSLAYREGYTF
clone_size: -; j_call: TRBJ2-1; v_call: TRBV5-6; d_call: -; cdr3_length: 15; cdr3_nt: TGTGCCAGCAGCTTGCATGGGGGACCCAACAATGAGCAGTTCTTC; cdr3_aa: CASSLHGGPNNEQFF
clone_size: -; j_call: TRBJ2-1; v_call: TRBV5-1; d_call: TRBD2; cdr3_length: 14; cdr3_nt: TGCGCCAGCAGCTTGGAGACTAGCAGCAATGAGCAGTTCTTC; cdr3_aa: CASSLETSSNEQFF
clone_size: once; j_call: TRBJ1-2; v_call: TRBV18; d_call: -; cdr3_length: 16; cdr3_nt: TGTGCCAGCTCACCACTTGAGTCCTTGATCTTCTATGGCTACACCTTC; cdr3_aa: CASSPLESLIFYGYTF
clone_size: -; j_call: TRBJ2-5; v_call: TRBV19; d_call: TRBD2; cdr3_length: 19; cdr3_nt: TGTGCCTCCAGCCGAGGCGGTAGCGGGAGTCTTTCAATTGGGGAGACCCAGTACTTC; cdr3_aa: CASSRGGSGSLSIGETQYF
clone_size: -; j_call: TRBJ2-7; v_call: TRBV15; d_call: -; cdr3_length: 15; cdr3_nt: TGTGCCACCAGCAGAGCTTCTAGGGACCTCTACGAGCAGTACTTC; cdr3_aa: CATSRASRDLYEQYF
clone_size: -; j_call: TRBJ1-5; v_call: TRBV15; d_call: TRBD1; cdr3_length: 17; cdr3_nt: TGTGCCACCAGCTCTGCCGGGAGGGGGCTTGCCTGGGGGCCCCAGCATTTT; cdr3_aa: CATSSAGRGLAWGPQHF
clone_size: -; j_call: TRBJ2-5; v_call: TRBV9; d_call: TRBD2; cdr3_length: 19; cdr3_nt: TGTGCCAGCAGCCCCCGGACAGGGTTGGCTAGCGGGAGTATGGAGACCCAGTACTTC; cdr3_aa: CASSPRTGLASGSMETQYF
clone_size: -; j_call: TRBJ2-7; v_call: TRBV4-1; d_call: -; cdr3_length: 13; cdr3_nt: TGCGCCAGCAGCCAAGTTCCTAACTACGAGCAGTACTTC; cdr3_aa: CASSQVPNYEQYF
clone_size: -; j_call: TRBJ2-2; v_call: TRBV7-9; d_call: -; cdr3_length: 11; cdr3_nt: TGTGCCAGCAGGAGGACCGGGGAGCTGTTTTTT; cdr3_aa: CASRRTGELFF
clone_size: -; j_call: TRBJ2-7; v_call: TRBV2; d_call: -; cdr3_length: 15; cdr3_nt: TGTGCCAGCAGTGAACCCGGGCGGGCACGGTCGGAGCAGTACTTC; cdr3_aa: CASSEPGRARSEQYF
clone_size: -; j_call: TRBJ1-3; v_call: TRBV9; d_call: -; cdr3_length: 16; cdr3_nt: TGTGCCAGCAGCTTCTCTACCCCAATCTCTGGAAACACCATATATTTT; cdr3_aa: CASSFSTPISGNTIYF
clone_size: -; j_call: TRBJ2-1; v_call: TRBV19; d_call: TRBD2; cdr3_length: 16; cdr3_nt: TGTGCCAGTAGTCTGGGACTAGCGGGAAACCGCAATGAGCAGTTCTTC; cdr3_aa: CASSLGLAGNRNEQFF
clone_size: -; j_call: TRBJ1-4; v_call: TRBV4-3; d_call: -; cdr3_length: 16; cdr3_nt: TGCGCCAGCAGCCAAGAGGGCCGGGCCCATAATGAAAAACTGTTTTTT; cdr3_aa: CASSQEGRAHNEKLFF
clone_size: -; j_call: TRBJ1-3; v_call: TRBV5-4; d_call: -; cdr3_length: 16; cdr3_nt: TGTGCCAGCAGCCCCGGGACGTACCGCTCTGGAAACACCATATATTTT; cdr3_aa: CASSPGTYRSGNTIYF
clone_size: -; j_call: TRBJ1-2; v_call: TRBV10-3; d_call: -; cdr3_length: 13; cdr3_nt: TGTGCCATCAGCATAGGCCTCTCCGAGGGCTACACCTTC; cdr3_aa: CAISIGLSEGYTF
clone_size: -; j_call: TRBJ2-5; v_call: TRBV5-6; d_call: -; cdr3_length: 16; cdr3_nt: TGTGCCAGCAGCCGCCCCAGGAGGGCCGAAAAAGAGACCCAGTACTTC; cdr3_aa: CASSRPRRAEKETQYF
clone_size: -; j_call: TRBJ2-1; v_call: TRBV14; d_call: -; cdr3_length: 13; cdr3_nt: TGTGCCAGCAGCCAAGATCTGGGGAATGAGCAGTTCTTC; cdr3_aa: CASSQDLGNEQFF
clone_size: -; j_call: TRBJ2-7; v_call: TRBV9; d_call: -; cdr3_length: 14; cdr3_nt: TGTGCCAGCAGCGTAGGGGAGGTCTCCTACGAGCAGTACTTC; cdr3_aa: CASSVGEVSYEQYF
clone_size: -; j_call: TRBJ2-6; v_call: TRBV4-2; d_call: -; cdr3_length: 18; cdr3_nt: TGTGCCAGCAGCCAAGAGAGGAGGATCGGGGCTGGGGCCAACGTCCTGACTTTC; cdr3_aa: CASSQERRIGAGANVLTF
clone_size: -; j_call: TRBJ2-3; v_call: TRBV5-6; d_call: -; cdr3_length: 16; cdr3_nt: TGTGCCAGCGAACTTGGCGCGGGCAAAAGGACAGATACGCAGTATTTT; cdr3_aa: CASELGAGKRTDTQYF
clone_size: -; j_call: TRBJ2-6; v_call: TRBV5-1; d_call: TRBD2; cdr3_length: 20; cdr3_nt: TGCGCCAGCAGCTTGCTATTTCGACTAGCGGGAGGGTCTGGGGCCAACGTCCTGACTTTC; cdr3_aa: CASSLLFRLAGGSGANVLTF